The T cell receptor beta chain under discussion was sequenced for a study of blood T cell repertoires in COVID-19. Study as a whole: The origin of the acute and convalescent COVID-19 samples was the United States, Italy and Spain.

Libraries were prepared by immunoSEQ multiplex PCR; TCRdb keeps only in-frame clonotypes and omits some of them. The sample consists of a few hundred thousand clones, approximately 85% of them appearing once. The V end was cut by 4 bases, the J end by 2 bases, with 15 bases between. CDR1 and CDR2 (germline): SGHTA, FQGTGA. The length of the CDR3 is 15 residues. Sequences were obtained from PBMCs or T cells enriched from blood (not recorded which). This chain connects TRBV7-3 to TRBJ2-7, with D tentatively TRBD1 (7 bases). The TCR sequence derives from a man aged 25 to 40 who had recovered from COVID-19. CDR3 in amino acids: CASSYQGGAAYEQYF. As DNA, the CDR3 is TGTGCCAGCAGCTACCAGGGGGGAGCTGCCTACGAGCAGTACTTC.